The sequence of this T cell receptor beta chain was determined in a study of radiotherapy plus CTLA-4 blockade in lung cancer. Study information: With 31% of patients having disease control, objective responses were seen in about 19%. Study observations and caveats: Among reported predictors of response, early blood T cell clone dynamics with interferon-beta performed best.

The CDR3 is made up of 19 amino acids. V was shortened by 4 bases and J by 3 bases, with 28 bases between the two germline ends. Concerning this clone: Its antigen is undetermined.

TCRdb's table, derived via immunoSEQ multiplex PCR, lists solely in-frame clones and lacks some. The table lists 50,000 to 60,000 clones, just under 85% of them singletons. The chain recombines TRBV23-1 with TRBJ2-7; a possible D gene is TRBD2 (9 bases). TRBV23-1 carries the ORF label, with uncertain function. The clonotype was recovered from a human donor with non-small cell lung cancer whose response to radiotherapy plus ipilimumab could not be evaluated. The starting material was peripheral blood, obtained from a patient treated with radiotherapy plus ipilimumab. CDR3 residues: CASSPLDRVGLAIFYEQYF. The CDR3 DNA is TGCGCCAGCAGTCCGCTGGACAGGGTAGGACTAGCGATTTTCTACGAGCAGTACTTC.